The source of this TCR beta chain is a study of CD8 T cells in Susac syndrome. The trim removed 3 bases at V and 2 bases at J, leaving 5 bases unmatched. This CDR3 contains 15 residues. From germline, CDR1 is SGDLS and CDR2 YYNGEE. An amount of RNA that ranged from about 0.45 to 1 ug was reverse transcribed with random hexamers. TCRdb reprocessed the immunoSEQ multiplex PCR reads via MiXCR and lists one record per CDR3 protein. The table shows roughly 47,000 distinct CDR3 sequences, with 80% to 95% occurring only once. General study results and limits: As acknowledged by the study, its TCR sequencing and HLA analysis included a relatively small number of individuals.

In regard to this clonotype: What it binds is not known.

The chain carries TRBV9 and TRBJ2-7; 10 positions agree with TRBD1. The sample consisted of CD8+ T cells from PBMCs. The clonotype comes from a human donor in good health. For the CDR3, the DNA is TGTGCCAGCAGCGCCGGACAGGGGGGTACCTACGAGCAGTACTTC. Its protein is CASSAGQGGTYEQYF.